This passage covers 32 T cell receptor beta chains from one sample sequenced in a study of T cells in Graves' hyperthyroidism and ophthalmopathy. RNA transcripts were the template for amplifying TCR beta CDR3 regions. The HTBI primer set was used in a first-round RT-PCR of the TCR CDR3. MiXCR, run by TCRdb on the multiplex PCR reads, gives a single entry per CDR3 protein. This table holds around 720,000 distinct CDR3 sequences, 30% to 40% found once. Sequenced sample: blood. The receptors shown here come from a middle-aged woman with Graves' hyperthyroidism.

This clonotype appeared many times. The chain links TRBV9 to TRBJ1-1, with D uncertain. V lost 1 base and J 0 bases, leaving 4 bases between the germline ends. Germline V gives CDR1 SGDLS, CDR2 YYNGEE. The CDR3 contains 13 residues. CDR3 sequence reads: CASSVSMNTEAFF. DNA of the CDR3: TGTGCCAGCAGCGTATCAATGAACACTGAAGCTTTCTTT.

This chain joins TRBV6-5 and TRBJ1-5; perhaps TRBD1 as D (5 bases). V lost 2 bases to trimming and J lost 11 bases, with 13 bases between them. This CDR3 is built from 13 residues. CDR1 and CDR2 (germline): MNHEY, SVGAGI. The CDR3 region has the DNA TGTGCCAGCAGTTACAGTATACAGGAGGCCCAGCATTTT. It translates to CASSYSIQEAQHF.

This clonotype was detected only a few times. This chain uses TRBV7-2 with TRBJ1-6; weak D call: TRBD1 (5 bases). V dropped 3 bases and J dropped 3 bases, with 15 bases sitting between them. The CDR3 has 17 residues. Germline assignment: CDR1 SGHTA and CDR2 FQGNSA. CDR3 sequence (DNA): TGTGCCAGCAGCTTGGGGGACTTGCCCCTCTATAATTCACCCCTCCACTTT. It encodes CASSLGDLPLYNSPLHF. The entire variable domain, with the rest obtained from reference TRBV7-2 and TRBJ1-6, is as follows: GAGVSQSPSNKVTEKGKDVELRCDPISGHTALYWYRQSLGQGLEFLIYFQGNSAPDKSGLPSDRFSAERTGGSVSTLTIQRTQQEDSAVYLCASSLGDLPLYNSPLHFGNGTRLTVT.

The chain recombines TRBV20-1 with TRBJ2-5, with D possibly being TRBD1 (7 bases). CDR3 length: 13 residues. The V and J ends lost 6 bases and 9 bases respectively, with 20 bases between them. Germline lookup yields CDR1 DFQATT and CDR2 SNEGSKA (reference sequence). The CDR3 DNA sequence: TGCAGTGCCCCCCGGGACTTGGGACAGCCCCAGTACTTC. Translation: CSAPRDLGQPQYF.

V is TRBV7-2 and J is TRBJ2-7; 7 nucleotides align to TRBD2. The CDR3 spans 16 residues. Germline-derived CDR1 and CDR2 are SGHTA and FQGNSA. V shed 0 bases and J 3 bases; nucleotides not matched to a gene: 8. CDR3 sequence (DNA): TGTGCCAGCAGCTTAGCTGGGAGGGGAGATGGCTACGAGCAGTACTTC. It yields the protein CASSLAGRGDGYEQYF.

The chain combines TRBV7-2 with TRBJ2-6; 12 positions match TRBD1. This CDR3 is built from 20 residues. Trimming removed 1 base from V and 2 bases from J; junction bases left unmatched: 9. Germline V lookup: CDR1 SGHTA, CDR2 FQGNSA. The CDR3 is CASSLGGTGGVLAGANVLTF. The DNA of the CDR3 is TGTGCCAGCAGCTTAGGTGGGACAGGGGGCGTACTTGCTGGGGCCAACGTCCTGACTTTC.

V usage is TRBV4-3 and J usage is TRBJ1-2, with D perhaps TRBD1 (6 bases). Trimming removed 1 base from V and 4 bases from J, with 16 bases in between. Germline-derived CDR1 and CDR2 are LGHNA and YSLEER. The length of the CDR3 is 16 residues. The chain's CDR3 is CASSQAARGNVYGYTF. CDR3 coding DNA: TGCGCCAGCAGCCAAGCAGCGAGGGGGAACGTCTATGGCTACACCTTC.

This clonotype showed up many times. The chain couples TRBV3-1 to TRBJ1-3; a possible D gene is TRBD1 (5 bases). In germline, CDR1 is LGHDT, CDR2 YNNKEL (reference sequence). The CDR3 runs to 12 residues. V lost 4 bases to trimming and J lost 8 bases, with 9 bases between them. CDR3 nucleotide sequence: TGTGCCAGCAGCCGCGACAGATACACCATATATTTT. It yields the protein CASSRDRYTIYF.

On this clonotype: Possible read error: a much larger clone is one base away. The V call is TRBV29-1, the J call TRBJ1-5; TRBD1 agrees at 8 bases. The germline V gene has CDR1 SQVTM and CDR2 ANQGSEA. CDR3 length: 13 residues. Here the CDR3 reads CGVLGQDSGSQHF. Written as DNA, the CDR3 is TGCGGCGTTTTGGGACAGGATAGTGGGTCCCAGCATTTT.

The chain's CDR3 is CASSAKPGTGSYEQYF. Written as DNA, the CDR3 is TGTGCCAGTAGTGCTAAACCAGGAACAGGTTCCTACGAGCAGTACTTC. The V call is TRBV19, the J call TRBJ2-7; TRBD1 might be the D (5 bases). This CDR3 has 16 amino acids. Per the germline V gene, CDR1 is LNHDA and CDR2 is SQIVND (reference sequence). The ends were cut back, 5 bases at V and 1 base at J, with 18 bases in the middle.

This clonotype was counted at least ten times. One end of the junction varies from germline; a read error may be responsible. The chain is built from TRBV6-5 and TRBJ1-2; no clear D gene. The germline V gene encodes CDR1 MNHEY and CDR2 SVGAGI. This CDR3 has 13 residues. CDR3 protein: CASRPTGNEVGSF. The CDR3 nucleotides read TGTGCCAGCAGACCGACCGGGAACGAGGTGGGATCCTTC.

This clonotype was counted ten times or more. This CDR3 reads CASKNTVNTEAFF. DNA of the CDR3: TGTGCCAGTAAAAACACCGTGAACACTGAAGCTTTCTTT. The J gene is TRBJ1-1, the V gene TRBV19, with D hard to call. The CDR3 consists of 13 residues. V shed 7 bases and J shed 0 bases, with 9 bases lying between them. CDR1 and CDR2 from the germline V gene are LNHDA and SQIVND (reference sequence).

Comments on this clonotype: One end of the junction does not line up with germline, which may come from a read error. The chain employs TRBV24-1 and TRBJ1-2, with TRBD1 as a possible D gene (5 bases). The germline gives CDR1 KGHDR, CDR2 SFDVKD. The CDR3 sequence is 16 residues long. The DNA of the CDR3 is TGTGCCAGCAGTTTTGGGGCCCGCAGCACGAACTATGGCTACACCTTC. This gives the protein CASSFGARSTNYGYTF.

This clonotype came up once. This may be a read error, as it is one base from a much larger clone. V gene TRBV7-2 combines with J gene TRBJ1-6, with D hard to call. Germline lookup yields CDR1 SGHTA and CDR2 FQGNSA. The CDR3 is made up of 15 amino acids. CDR3 loop: CAGSSGVSYNSPLHF. The CDR3 nucleotides read TGTGCCGGCAGCTCAGGCGTCTCCTATAATTCACCCCTCCACTTT.

This clonotype was detected many times. This chain joins TRBV11-2 and TRBJ2-6; no clear D. The V gene lost 5 bases and the J gene lost 2 bases, with 10 bases spanning the gap. Germline values: CDR1 SGHAT, CDR2 FQNNGV. The length of the CDR3 is 15 residues. CDR3 in DNA: TGTGCCAGCAGCCTGTGGCAGGCTGGGGCCAACGTCCTGACTTTC. Its translation: CASSLWQAGANVLTF.

The chain uses TRBV4-3 and TRBJ2-5, with 10 bases matching TRBD2. The V and J ends lost 4 bases and 3 bases, in that order; junction bases with no gene match: 8. Germline CDR1 LGHNA, CDR2 YSLEER. The CDR3 sequence is 16 residues long. CDR3 protein: CASSLMVGLAEETQYF. As DNA, the CDR3 is TGCGCCAGCAGCCTTATGGTTGGACTAGCGGAAGAGACCCAGTACTTC.

This clonotype was observed a single time. The V gene is TRBV29-1, the J gene TRBJ1-1, with TRBD1 as a possible D gene (5 bases). CDR3 size: 11 residues. The V and J ends lost 8 bases and 5 bases respectively, with 12 bases between them. Germline V CDR1 and CDR2: SQVTM, ANQGSEA. CDR3 protein: CSLSGVTEAFF. The DNA of the CDR3 is TGCAGCTTGTCGGGGGTGACTGAAGCTTTCTTT.

This chain links TRBV19 with TRBJ1-1, with 7 nucleotides matching TRBD1. Germline CDR1 reads LNHDA; CDR2 reads SQIVND (reference sequence). This CDR3 spans 14 amino acids. Trimming at V came to 10 bases and at J to 0 bases, leaving 8 bases not matched to a gene. CDR3 residues: CATATGTVNTEAFF. The CDR3 DNA is TGTGCCACCGCCACAGGGACAGTGAACACTGAAGCTTTCTTT.

This clonotype was counted at least ten times. This sequence joins TRBV7-9 and TRBJ1-2, with D uncertain. CDR1 SEHNR and CDR2 FQNEAQ come from the germline V gene (reference sequence). This CDR3 spans 15 amino acids. V was trimmed by 3 bases and J by 0 bases, leaving 11 bases between them. CDR3 bases: TGTGCCAGCAGCTTGGCAGCGGAATCTAACTATGGCTACACCTTC. Its translation is CASSLAAESNYGYTF.

This clonotype was seen many times. V usage is TRBV5-1 and J usage is TRBJ1-2, with unresolved D. This CDR3 region has 13 residues. The V end was cut by 0 bases, the J end by 4 bases, with 7 bases between. Germline V gives CDR1 SGHRS, CDR2 YFSETQ. CDR3 DNA sequence: TGCGCCAGCAGCTTGGCCGACGGCTATGGCTACACCTTC. This gives the protein CASSLADGYGYTF.

This clonotype came up once. V usage is TRBV29-1 and J usage is TRBJ2-7; 10 nucleotides match TRBD1. With V trimmed by 1 base and J by 5 bases, 8 bases remained unmatched. This CDR3 region has 15 residues. Germline loops: CDR1 SQVTM, CDR2 ANQGSEA. The CDR3 DNA sequence: TGCAGCGTTGAAGGCGTCCCGGGACAGGGGAACGAGCAGTACTTC. Its protein is CSVEGVPGQGNEQYF.

This clonotype occurred many times. The V and J genes are TRBV20-1 and TRBJ1-2; TRBD1 matches 7 bases. The V and J ends lost 7 bases and 7 bases, in that order; junction bases with no gene match: 12. This CDR3 has 13 residues. From germline, CDR1 is DFQATT and CDR2 SNEGSKA (reference sequence). As DNA, the CDR3 is TGCAGTGTTATCCTTGAACAGGGGTTTGGCTACACCTTC. It is translated as CSVILEQGFGYTF.

The chain uses TRBV29-1 and TRBJ2-1; perhaps TRBD2 as D (5 bases). The CDR3 sequence is 14 residues long. Trimming cost V 5 bases and J 6 bases, with 17 bases left between them. The germline CDR1 and CDR2 sequences are SQVTM and ANQGSEA. The DNA for the CDR3 is TGCAGCGTTACGACTATCCAACCCACCAATGAGCAGTTCTTC. It codes for CSVTTIQPTNEQFF.

This clonotype was found many times. V and J are TRBV20-1 and TRBJ2-6; no firm D call. The CDR3 consists of 15 residues. Trimming left V 3 bases short and J 0 bases short, with 9 bases between. Per the germline V gene, CDR1 is DFQATT and CDR2 is SNEGSKA (reference sequence). The CDR3 reads CSARVGDSGANVLTF. As DNA, the CDR3 is TGCAGTGCTAGGGTCGGCGACTCTGGGGCCAACGTCCTGACTTTC.

This chain joins TRBV19 and TRBJ1-1, with D possibly matching TRBD1 (5 bases). Trimming took off 7 bases at V and 6 bases at J, with 12 bases between the two ends. This CDR3 region has 12 residues. CDR1 and CDR2 (germline): LNHDA, SQIVND (reference sequence). DNA of the CDR3: TGTGCCAGTAATATTCAAGGGGCTGAAGCTTTCTTT. Residues: CASNIQGAEAFF.

This clonotype was detected many times. V and J are TRBV7-2 and TRBJ1-2; no firm D call. The CDR3 runs to 13 residues. The germline V gene has CDR1 SGHTA and CDR2 FQGNSA. Trimming removed 5 bases at V and 6 bases at J, with 13 bases between. CDR3: CASSPRSQDGYTF. The CDR3 DNA reads as TGTGCCAGCAGCCCACGGTCCCAGGATGGCTACACCTTC.

There are a few counts of this clonotype. This chain uses TRBV7-3 with TRBJ1-1; D not resolved. Germline V gene lookup returns CDR1 SGHTA and CDR2 FQGTGA. The CDR3 extends over 10 amino acids. V lost 4 bases to trimming and J lost 7 bases, with 4 bases between them. The CDR3 loop is CASSCDEAFF. The CDR3, as DNA: TGTGCCAGCAGCTGCGATGAAGCTTTCTTT.

This clonotype came up many times. The chain carries TRBV7-2 and TRBJ2-7; perhaps TRBD1 as D (6 bases). The CDR3 is 16 amino acids. V was shortened by 4 bases and J by 5 bases, with 21 bases between the two germline ends. Germline V gene data show CDR1 as SGHTA and CDR2 as FQGNSA. CDR3 sequence: CASSSPGTPVQDEQYF. CDR3 sequence (DNA): TGTGCCAGCAGCTCACCCGGGACACCCGTCCAGGACGAGCAGTACTTC.

This chain connects TRBV4-3 to TRBJ2-2, with 8 nucleotides matching TRBD2. Germline CDR1 and CDR2: LGHNA and YSLEER. The CDR3 totals 16 residues. V was clipped by 0 bases and J by 6 bases; unmatched bases: 6. The CDR3 is CASSQEAGGGAGELFF. The CDR3 DNA follows: TGCGCCAGCAGCCAAGAGGCGGGAGGAGGAGCCGGGGAGCTGTTTTTT.

The chain is built from TRBV9 and TRBJ2-2; D gene ambiguous. Germline V gene data show CDR1 as SGDLS and CDR2 as YYNGEE. This CDR3 has 15 residues. V was cut by 0 bases and J by 3 bases, with 9 bases left in between. The CDR3 spells CASSVGSGDTGELFF. In DNA, the CDR3 is TGTGCCAGCAGCGTAGGTTCAGGAGACACCGGGGAGCTGTTTTTT.

This clonotype has ten or more counts. One junction end does not reproduce the germline sequence, and a read error may be involved. The chain couples TRBV5-1 to TRBJ2-2, with 8 bases lining up with TRBD1. The CDR3 runs 14 residues. Germline assignment: CDR1 SGHRS and CDR2 YFSETQ. The CDR3 sequence: CASSLGQGTGELFF. The CDR3 region has the DNA TGTGCCAGCAGCTTAGGACAGGGCACCGGGGAGCTGTTTTTT.

This clonotype has at least ten counts. This chain uses TRBV7-9 with TRBJ2-7; D is perhaps TRBD1 (6 bases). V was trimmed by 5 bases and J by 4 bases, leaving 12 bases between them. In germline, CDR1 is SEHNR, CDR2 FQNEAQ (reference sequence). CDR3 size: 13 residues. The CDR3 loop is CASSEQGRYEQYF. In nucleotides, the CDR3 is TGTGCCAGCAGCGAACAGGGACGGTACGAGCAGTACTTC.